The TCR beta chain under discussion was sequenced for a study of T cell repertoires in cytomegalovirus infection. For the study at large: Public TCR beta signatures marked donors with CMV infection and the matching HLA.

The length of the CDR3 is 13 residues. In germline, CDR1 is SGHTA, CDR2 FQGNSA. Trimming took 5 bases from V and 8 from J, leaving 15 bases between them. Broader study findings: Ex vivo, HLA-C-restricted CMV-specific TCR beta clonotypes prevailed over the rest of the response. Public TCR beta family frequency separated CMV-and-HLA carriers, including in an independent cohort.

About this clonotype itself: The target antigen is unknown.

TCRdb fed the reads into MiXCR, producing one record per CDR3 protein. The sample holds approximately 290,000 distinct CDR3 sequences, about 26% seen once. This clonotype was sampled from a human donor in good health (CMV status not recorded). Some clones in this sample may be carry-over from other donors' samples. Sequencing was carried out using PBMCs. The chain employs TRBV7-2 and TRBJ1-1; TRBD1 might be the D (5 bases). CDR3 sequence reads: CASSAQLGAEAFF. CDR3 coding DNA: TGTGCCAGCAGCGCCCAATTAGGGGCGGAAGCTTTCTTT.